Below, one TCR beta chain is given with its context. The data were produced by immunoSEQ multiplex PCR, yet TCRdb's version contains in-frame clones alone and is incomplete. The table shows tens of thousands of clones, with just over 85% occurring only once. The length of the CDR3 is 14 residues. V lost 5 bases to trimming and J lost 6 bases, with 16 bases between them. Germline CDR1 reads MDHEN; CDR2 reads SYDVKM. This specimen comes from a study of blood T cell repertoires in COVID-19. Study-wide background: Sources were T cells, B-cell-depleted T cells, or PBMCs; the material itself was cDNA or gDNA.

The rearrangement joins TRBV28 to TRBJ1-2, with D maybe TRBD1 (5 bases). Material: peripheral blood. This clonotype originated in a woman in her sixties or seventies with acute or convalescent COVID-19. CDR3 sequence (DNA): TGTGCCAGCAGTCTCCGCTTGGGGGGTAATGGCTACACCTTC. Translated: CASSLRLGGNGYTF.